These 30 T cell receptor beta chains originate from one sample sequenced in a study of T cell responses to AZD1222 COVID-19 vaccine. The protocol was immunoSEQ multiplex PCR, while the TCRdb copy is restricted to in-frame clones and leaves out a portion. The table includes more than 65,000 clones, roughly 90% detected once. The specimen comprised peripheral blood, sampled on day 0 of AZD1222 vaccination. The origin of the receptors is an adult in good health.

This clone has a handful of counts. One junction end does not reproduce the germline sequence, and a read error may be involved. The rearrangement links TRBV7-7 to TRBJ1-6; weak D call: TRBD1 (5 bases). In germline, CDR1 is SSHAT, CDR2 FNYEAQ (reference sequence). There are 15 residues in the CDR3. CDR3 sequence (DNA): TGTGCTAGCAGCTTAGATACAGGACCAAATTCACCCCTCCACTTT. It encodes CASSLDTGPNSPLHF.

The V call is TRBV27, the J call TRBJ1-4, with 7 bases identical to TRBD1. The CDR3 has 11 residues. Germline V gene sequence: CDR1 MNHEY, CDR2 SMNVEV (reference sequence). V dropped 6 bases and J dropped 11; count of bases not matched to a gene: 3. The CDR3 nucleotides are TGTGCCAGCAGCCAACAGGGGAAACTGTTTTTT. The encoded protein is CASSQQGKLFF. The complete variable domain, with remaining parts taken from reference TRBV27 and TRBJ1-4, reads EAQVTQNPRYLITVTGKKLTVTCSQNMNHEYMSWYRQDPGLGLRQIYYSMNVEVTDKGDVPEGYKVSRKEKRNFPLILESPSPNQTSLYFCASSQQGKLFFGSGTQLSVL.

This clone showed up just once. V gene TRBV27 combines with J gene TRBJ1-5; D may be TRBD1 (5 bases). This CDR3 spans 15 amino acids. Germline V gene data show CDR1 as MNHEY and CDR2 as SMNVEV (reference sequence). V lost 6 bases to trimming and J lost 4 bases, with 16 bases between them. The DNA of the CDR3 is TGTGCCAGCAGCCTGGAATGGGGGAGGAATCAGCCCCAGCATTTT. It yields the protein CASSLEWGRNQPQHF.

J is TRBJ2-7 and V is TRBV5-6; no reliable D call. This CDR3 region has 14 residues. V was shortened by 0 bases and J by 2 bases, with 9 bases between the two germline ends. CDR1 and CDR2 (germline): SGHDT, YYEEEE. CDR3 DNA: TGTGCCAGCAGCTTGGGGTACACGACCTACGAGCAGTACTTC. It encodes CASSLGYTTYEQYF.

This clone was observed a single time. This chain connects TRBV2 to TRBJ2-7; D unresolved. CDR1 and CDR2 from the germline V gene are SNHLY and FYNNEI. V was cut by 3 bases and J by 0 bases, with 12 bases left in between. The length of the CDR3 is 15 residues. The CDR3 region is CASSESPSSSYEQYF. CDR3 DNA: TGTGCCAGCAGTGAGTCCCCCAGTAGCTCCTACGAGCAGTACTTC.

The chain has TRBV9 and TRBJ1-5; possible D gene TRBD1, 6 bases. The CDR3 totals 14 residues. V was shortened by 4 bases and J by 7 bases, with 15 bases between the two germline ends. CDR1 is SGDLS and CDR2 is YYNGEE in the germline V gene. CDR3 in amino acids: CASSKQGGNQPQHF. As DNA, the CDR3 is TGTGCCAGCAGCAAACAGGGAGGGAACCAGCCCCAGCATTTT.

This clone appeared once. The chain links TRBV27 to TRBJ1-6, with D perhaps TRBD1 (5 bases). Germline-derived CDR1 and CDR2 are MNHEY and SMNVEV (reference sequence). This CDR3 is 17 amino acids long. The V gene lost 5 bases and the J gene lost 1 base, with 15 bases spanning the gap. Here the CDR3 DNA reads TGTGCCAGCAGTCCCTACGTGGGGGGATCCTATAATTCACCCCTCCACTTT. Protein: CASSPYVGGSYNSPLHF.

Here the CDR3 DNA reads TGCGCCAGCAGCTTGGTACAGGGGGCTGACTATGGCTACACCTTC. As protein: CASSLVQGADYGYTF. This rearrangement joins TRBV5-1 to TRBJ1-2; 9 nucleotides match TRBD1. Per germline, CDR1 SGHRS and CDR2 YFSETQ. After removal of 0 bases from V and 3 bases from J, the junction contained 3 bases not matched to a gene. This CDR3 has 15 residues. Filled out from reference TRBV5-1 and TRBJ1-2, the complete variable domain reads KAGVTQTPRYLIKTRGQQVTLSCSPISGHRSVSWYQQTPGQGLQFLFEYFSETQRNKGNFPGRFSGRQFSNSRSEMNVSTLELGDSALYLCASSLVQGADYGYTFGSGTRLTVV.

DNA for the CDR3: TGTGCCAGCAGCTTAGAGCGGAGGCGCCAGAGCCAAGAGACCCAGTACTTC. It specifies CASSLERRRQSQETQYF. The chain is built from TRBV7-2 and TRBJ2-5, with D possibly TRBD2 on 5 matching bases. The germline CDR1 and CDR2 sequences are SGHTA and FQGNSA. V was clipped by 1 base and J by 1 base, with 16 bases between them. The CDR3 sequence is 17 residues long. The variable domain in full, with the rest retrieved from reference TRBV7-2 and TRBJ2-5, is GAGVSQSPSNKVTEKGKDVELRCDPISGHTALYWYRQSLGQGLEFLIYFQGNSAPDKSGLPSDRFSAERTGGSVSTLTIQRTQQEDSAVYLCASSLERRRQSQETQYFGPGTRLLVL.

This sequence joins TRBV6-5 and TRBJ1-4; D is perhaps TRBD1 (6 bases). CDR1 and CDR2 from the germline V gene are MNHEY and SVGAGI. V lost 10 bases to trimming and J lost 1 base, with 13 bases between them. This CDR3 region has 14 residues. The CDR3 nucleotides are TGTGCCACCAGACTCAGGGGAACTAATGAAAAACTGTTTTTT. As protein: CATRLRGTNEKLFF.

With respect to this clone: In the same sample, other DNA sequences code for this CDR3. This chain connects TRBV12-3 or TRBV12-4 to TRBJ1-1; D unresolved. With 3 bases removed from V and 1 base from J, the gap between germline ends came to 6 bases. This CDR3 has 13 residues. The CDR3 DNA is TGTGCCAGCAGTTTGGCCCGGAACACTGAAGCTTTCTTT. The encoded protein is CASSLARNTEAFF.

CDR3 protein: CATSRDGEGGYTF. The CDR3 DNA reads TGTGCCACCAGCAGAGATGGGGAAGGTGGCTACACCTTC. This chain joins TRBV15 and TRBJ1-2; D unresolved. CDR1 is LNHNV and CDR2 is YYDKDF in the germline V gene (reference sequence). This CDR3 is built from 13 residues. V was clipped by 0 bases and J by 7 bases, with 9 bases between them.

The V and J genes are TRBV3-1 (or the pseudogene TRBV3-2) and TRBJ2-7, with D possibly TRBD2 on 6 matching bases. Germline values: CDR1 LGHDT, CDR2 YNNKEL (reference sequence). V was shortened by 5 bases and J by 3 bases, with 14 bases between the two germline ends. CDR3 length: 14 residues. Here the CDR3 DNA reads TGTGCCAGCAGCTCACGGGACTTCCTCTACGAGCAGTACTTC. Translating it yields CASSSRDFLYEQYF.

The genes are TRBV10-2 and TRBJ1-1; D is ambiguous. CDR3 size: 12 residues. From germline, CDR1 is WSHSY and CDR2 SAAADI. Trimming took 7 bases from V and 7 from J, leaving 13 bases between them. The CDR3 region has the DNA TGCGCCAGCACCACCAGAGCTAGTGAAGCTTTCTTT. Translating it yields CASTTRASEAFF.

This clone was observed once. The chain links TRBV6-4 to TRBJ2-1; unclear D gene. This CDR3 has 13 amino acids. Trimming cost V 5 bases and J 0 bases, with 5 bases left between them. Germline V lookup: CDR1 MRHNA, CDR2 SNTAGT. CDR3 loop: CASSRRSYNEQFF. In nucleotides, the CDR3 is TGTGCCAGCAGTCGACGCTCCTACAATGAGCAGTTCTTC.

This clone was counted once. The chain employs TRBV21-1 and TRBJ1-1; TRBD1, the D gene given by the table, was not confirmed from the DNA. TRBV21-1 counts as a pseudogene. The CDR3 contains 14 residues. CDR3 protein: CASSKRGGNTEAFF. The DNA for the CDR3 is TGTGCCAGCAGCAAAAGAGGGGGGAACACTGAAGCTTTCTTT.

The chain is built from TRBV6-2 or TRBV6-3 and TRBJ2-7; tentatively, D is TRBD2 (6 bases). The germline V gene encodes CDR1 MNHEY and CDR2 SVGEGT. Trimming took 0 bases from V and 3 from J, leaving 12 bases between them. The CDR3 has 15 amino acids. The CDR3 loop is CASSYSKRVDYEQYF. DNA for the CDR3: TGTGCCAGCAGTTACTCAAAGCGGGTAGACTACGAGCAGTACTTC.

This clone was observed a few times. The V call is TRBV4-2, the J call TRBJ2-7; 8 positions match TRBD1. The CDR3 runs 15 residues. Germline trimming cut 1 base from V and 2 bases from J; bases unmatched to any gene: 4. CDR1 and CDR2 from the germline V gene are LGHNA and YNFKEQ. The CDR3: CASSQAQGVAYEQYF. CDR3 nucleotides: TGTGCCAGCAGCCAAGCACAGGGGGTAGCCTACGAGCAGTACTTC.

V usage is TRBV6-6 and J usage is TRBJ1-4, with D perhaps matching TRBD1 (5 bases). Germline CDR1 is MNHNY and CDR2 is SVGAGI (reference sequence). The CDR3 sequence is 15 residues long. Trimming stripped 0 bases from V and 4 bases from J, with 9 bases between. This CDR3 is CASSYSKGINEKLFF. For the CDR3, the DNA is TGTGCCAGCAGTTACTCTAAGGGGATTAATGAAAAACTGTTTTTT.

For this clone: This same CDR3 is encoded by further DNA sequences in the sample. This chain connects TRBV28 to TRBJ1-2, with a weak D call TRBD1 (6 bases). The CDR3 totals 13 residues. Germline V gene data show CDR1 as MDHEN and CDR2 as SYDVKM. Trimming removed 7 bases from V and 7 bases from J, with 16 bases in between. This CDR3 is CASTLGGAGGYTF. The DNA of the CDR3 is TGTGCCAGCACCCTAGGGGGGGCGGGTGGCTACACCTTC.

This chain uses TRBV5-4 with TRBJ1-5, with D uncertain. Per the germline V gene, CDR1 is SGHNT and CDR2 is YYREEE (reference sequence). Trimming shortened V by 2 bases and J by 7 bases, and 7 bases separated the two germline ends. This CDR3 contains 12 residues. CDR3 sequence (DNA): TGTGCCAGCAGCTTCCCGGGCCAGCCCCAGCATTTT. As protein: CASSFPGQPQHF.

This clone was seen only a few times. The CDR3 here is CASSLAGGDNEKLFF. Here the CDR3 DNA reads TGCGCCAGCAGCTTGGCCGGGGGGGACAATGAAAAACTGTTTTTT. V gene TRBV5-1 combines with J gene TRBJ1-4; TRBD1 is a possible D gene (5 bases). Trimming pared 0 bases from V and 5 bases from J, leaving 11 bases between. The CDR3 loop spans 15 amino acids. Germline values: CDR1 SGHRS, CDR2 YFSETQ.

This chain uses TRBV3-1 (or the pseudogene TRBV3-2) with TRBJ2-7; possible D gene TRBD1, 6 bases. Trimming took off 0 bases at V and 9 bases at J, with 21 bases between the two ends. The CDR3 sequence is 16 residues long. CDR1 is LGHDT and CDR2 is YNNKEL in the germline V gene (reference sequence). The CDR3 loop reads CASSQDGGRAKPLQYF. CDR3 DNA sequence: TGTGCCAGCAGCCAAGATGGGGGCAGGGCTAAGCCCCTGCAGTACTTC.

This clone was observed a handful of times. Other DNA sequences of this sample code for an identical CDR3. Here the CDR3 reads CAWSETNTEAFF. The DNA for the CDR3 is TGTGCCTGGAGTGAAACCAACACTGAAGCTTTCTTT. The chain employs TRBV30 and TRBJ1-1; D gene ambiguous. V was shortened by 1 base and J by 2 bases, with 5 bases between the two germline ends. This CDR3 region has 12 residues. Germline V gene data show CDR1 as GTSNPN and CDR2 as SVGIG (reference sequence).

This sequence joins TRBV24-1 and TRBJ2-1; TRBD1 is a possible D gene (6 bases). With 4 bases removed from V and 5 bases from J, the gap between germline ends came to 17 bases. This CDR3 spans 16 amino acids. From germline, CDR1 is KGHDR and CDR2 SFDVKD. The chain's CDR3 is CATSEPPRDKNNEQFF. In DNA, the CDR3 is TGTGCCACCAGTGAGCCCCCCCGGGACAAGAACAATGAGCAGTTCTTC.

The chain has TRBV5-1 and TRBJ2-5; 8 bases are shared with TRBD1. The CDR3 sequence is 16 residues long. With V trimmed by 4 bases and J by 5 bases, 13 bases remained unmatched. Looked up from germline, CDR1 is SGHRS and CDR2 is YFSETQ. CDR3 in amino acids: CASSPSGQGGSETQYF. The CDR3, as DNA: TGCGCCAGCAGCCCGTCCGGACAGGGAGGATCGGAGACCCAGTACTTC.

The chain links TRBV7-9 to TRBJ1-6; no clear D. The CDR3 runs 15 residues. From germline, CDR1 is SEHNR and CDR2 FQNEAQ (reference sequence). V was clipped by 5 bases and J by 10 bases, with 18 bases between them. CDR3 nucleotide sequence: TGTGCCAGCAGCGGTGACTTCTCCCGAACCTCACCCCTCCACTTT. Translated: CASSGDFSRTSPLHF.

This rearrangement joins TRBV2 to TRBJ2-3; 10 nucleotides agree with TRBD2. CDR3 length: 14 amino acids. Trimming removed 1 base from V and 12 bases from J; junction bases left unmatched: 7. The V gene's germline CDR1 is SNHLY and CDR2 FYNNEI. The CDR3 DNA reads as TGTGCCAGCAGTGAAGTGGCGTCTAGCGGGAGCCAGTATTTT. Translated: CASSEVASSGSQYF.

Here the CDR3 DNA reads TGTGCCAGCAGAACCGACAACTCTGGGGCCAACGTCCTGACTTTC. Translating it yields CASRTDNSGANVLTF. This chain uses TRBV2 with TRBJ2-6; D remains unclear. Per the germline V gene, CDR1 is SNHLY and CDR2 is FYNNEI. V lost 6 bases to trimming and J lost 0 bases, with 9 bases between them. This CDR3 is built from 15 residues.

The chain uses TRBV6-5 and TRBJ1-1, with 7 nucleotides matching TRBD1. The CDR3 is 13 residues long. V trimming: 5 bases; J trimming: 5 bases; junction bases outside the gene matches: 5. Looked up from germline, CDR1 is MNHEY and CDR2 is SVGAGI. CDR3 bases: TGTGCCAGCAGTATGACAGGGATGACTGAAGCTTTCTTT. Translated: CASSMTGMTEAFF.